Following are 19 T cell receptor beta chains from one sample sequenced in a study of T-cell memory formation after mild COVID-19 (dated by TCRdb to the early 2020s). Preparation of the library involved 5' RACE. The instrument was an Illumina NovaSeq 6000. TCRdb cleaned the public reads at Q25 with fastp, built clones with MiXCR and kept in-frame beta chains. CDR3 protein sequences are deduplicated, and each keeps its most common genes and DNA. The sample yields about 560,000 distinct CDR3 sequences; about 20% were counted once. The ten top clones hold 8.4% of the sample. Sequenced sample: PBMCs or a T cell subset sorted from them (not recorded which). These receptors were obtained from an adult woman who had mild COVID-19 (a few samples of this study predate the infection). The sample titles of this study are shuffled in the database, so cell type and time point are left out; the donor was told from shared clones.

This clonotype has just a few counts. V is TRBV7-6 and J is TRBJ2-2; D gene uncertain. The germline CDR1 and CDR2 sequences are SGHVS and FNYEAQ. V dropped 0 bases and J dropped 6 bases, with 11 bases sitting between them. The CDR3 has 15 residues. The CDR3 nucleotides are TGTGCCAGCAGCTTAGCGAACAGTCGCGCCGGGGAGCTGTTTTTT. Its protein is CASSLANSRAGELFF.

The rearrangement links TRBV12-3 or TRBV12-4 to TRBJ2-1, with TRBD1 identical over 9 bases. With V trimmed by 6 bases and J by 4 bases, 7 bases remained unmatched. The CDR3 extends over 15 amino acids. As DNA, the CDR3 is TGTGCCAGCAGACCCGGGACAGGGACTTACAATGAGCAGTTCTTC. Residues: CASRPGTGTYNEQFF.

V is TRBV2 and J is TRBJ2-5; D gene uncertain. Germline V CDR1 and CDR2: SNHLY, FYNNEI. This CDR3 contains 13 residues. Deletions cut 2 bases from V and 5 bases from J, with 9 bases between. The CDR3 coding sequence is TGTGCCAGCAGTGAACCCGGTCTGGAGACCCAGTACTTC. It specifies CASSEPGLETQYF.

The chain employs TRBV6-5 and TRBJ2-1; 9 bases fit TRBD2. The CDR3 runs 15 residues. In germline, CDR1 is MNHEY, CDR2 SVGAGI. Trimming cost V 2 bases and J 5 bases; bases outside gene matches: 4. The CDR3: CASSYGLATHNEQFF. The CDR3 nucleotides are TGTGCCAGCAGTTACGGACTAGCGACCCACAATGAGCAGTTCTTC.

The chain uses TRBV18 and TRBJ2-3, with 9 nucleotides matching TRBD2. The CDR3 loop spans 16 amino acids. Trimming cost V 4 bases and J 5 bases; bases outside gene matches: 10. Germline CDR1 reads KGHSH; CDR2 reads LQKENI. The CDR3 spells CASSRLRGGAIDTQYF. The CDR3 DNA reads TGTGCCAGCTCACGTCTACGCGGGGGGGCTATAGATACGCAGTATTTT.

This clonotype was recorded at least ten times. This CDR3 is CASSPRDREYEQYF. CDR3 DNA sequence: TGTGCCAGCAGCCCGCGGGACAGGGAATACGAGCAGTACTTC. V is TRBV3-1 and J is TRBJ2-7; TRBD1 agrees at 9 bases. Losses at the gene ends were 4 bases for V and 4 bases for J; bases not matched to a gene: 5. The CDR3 covers 14 residues. Germline CDR1 and CDR2: LGHDT and YNNKEL (reference sequence).

This chain joins TRBV7-6 and TRBJ2-1; D may be TRBD1 or TRBD2 (6 bases each). The ends were cut back, 3 bases at V and 9 bases at J, with 24 bases in the middle. Germline CDR1 is SGHVS and CDR2 is FNYEAQ. This CDR3 has 17 residues. The CDR3 DNA reads as TGTGCCAGCAGCTTGTCCTCGGGTGGGGGGCGGCGTGGTGAGCAGTTCTTC. Translating it yields CASSLSSGGGRRGEQFF.

This clonotype was picked up a small number of times. This chain connects TRBV7-9 to TRBJ1-5, with 7 bases aligning to TRBD1. This CDR3 comprises 15 residues. Germline values: CDR1 SEHNR, CDR2 FQNEAQ (reference sequence). V lost 5 bases to trimming and J lost 7 bases; unmatched junction nucleotides: 11. The CDR3 sequence: CASSLNTGASQPQHF. CDR3 sequence (DNA): TGTGCCAGCAGCCTCAATACAGGGGCCAGCCAGCCCCAGCATTTT. Drawing the rest from reference TRBV7-9 and TRBJ1-5, the complete variable domain is DTGVSQNPRHKITKRGQNVTFRCDPISEHNRLYWYRQTLGQGPEFLTYFQNEAQLEKSRLLSDRFSAERPKGSFSTLEIQRTEQGDSAMYLCASSLNTGASQPQHFGDGTRLSIL.

The chain has TRBV24-1 and TRBJ1-2; the match to TRBD1 covers 7 bases. Germline V CDR1 and CDR2: KGHDR, SFDVKD. V gave up 4 bases and J gave up 7 bases; unmatched junction bases: 17. This CDR3 is built from 17 residues. The CDR3 reads CATSEGGTAGEASGYTF. CDR3 DNA sequence: TGTGCCACCAGTGAGGGCGGGACAGCCGGAGAAGCTAGTGGCTACACCTTC.

This clonotype was picked up a small number of times. The chain couples TRBV5-1 to TRBJ1-4, with a tentative D call TRBD1 (6 bases). The CDR3 consists of 13 residues. Trimming removed 5 bases at V and 7 bases at J, with 12 bases between. Germline loops: CDR1 SGHRS, CDR2 YFSETQ. The CDR3 loop reads CASRQGEAEKLFF. CDR3 DNA sequence: TGCGCCAGCAGACAGGGCGAGGCTGAAAAACTGTTTTTT.

This chain joins TRBV6-6 and TRBJ2-4; 10 bases fit TRBD1. This CDR3 spans 16 amino acids. Germline CDR1 is MNHNY and CDR2 is SVGAGI (reference sequence). With 4 bases clipped from V and 2 bases from J, the junction kept 5 bases outside the gene matches. CDR3 sequence (DNA): TGTGCCAGCAGTTCACGGGACAGGGGACCCAAAAACATTCAGTACTTC. Its protein product is CASSSRDRGPKNIQYF.

This chain joins TRBV11-2 and TRBJ2-7; weak D call: TRBD2 (5 bases). CDR1 and CDR2 (germline): SGHAT, FQNNGV. V was shortened by 7 bases and J by 5 bases, with 9 bases between the two germline ends. The CDR3 has 11 residues. The CDR3 reads CASTGGHEQYF. CDR3 nucleotide sequence: TGTGCCAGCACAGGAGGCCACGAGCAGTACTTC.

The J gene is TRBJ1-1, the V gene TRBV18, with D perhaps matching TRBD1 (6 bases). V was clipped by 3 bases and J by 5 bases, with 13 bases between them. This CDR3 spans 14 amino acids. CDR1 is KGHSH, CDR2 LQKENI, per germline. CDR3 sequence: CASSPVEGDTEAFF. The CDR3 bases are TGTGCCAGCTCACCCGTTGAGGGGGATACTGAAGCTTTCTTT.

V is TRBV5-1 and J is TRBJ2-1; 10 positions match TRBD2. CDR1 SGHRS and CDR2 YFSETQ come from the germline V gene. The J segment lost 0 bases and the V segment lost 3 bases, leaving 9 bases of the junction unmatched. The CDR3 runs 18 residues. The CDR3 bases are TGCGCCAGCAGCTCCAGAAGACTAGCGGGTAGCTCCTACAATGAGCAGTTCTTC. It yields the protein CASSSRRLAGSSYNEQFF.

This clonotype was picked up a small number of times. The chain has TRBV12-3 or TRBV12-4 and TRBJ1-1, with D uncertain. Trimming stripped 6 bases from V and 5 bases from J, with 13 bases between. CDR3 length: 13 amino acids. The CDR3 DNA is TGTGCCAGCAGAAGGCCCGCTGGGACTGAAGCTTTCTTT. This codes for CASRRPAGTEAFF.

This clonotype was seen more than once but under ten times. This chain uses TRBV6-5 with TRBJ2-7; TRBD1 matches at 9 bases. From germline, CDR1 is MNHEY and CDR2 SVGAGI. The CDR3 covers 14 residues. Losses at the gene ends were 6 bases for V and 3 bases for J; bases not matched to a gene: 6. Here the CDR3 reads CASRSGQGLYEQYF. Written as DNA, the CDR3 is TGTGCCAGCAGGTCAGGACAGGGGCTCTACGAGCAGTACTTC.

This clonotype was recorded at least ten times. J is TRBJ1-2 and V is TRBV24-1; weak D call: TRBD1 (6 bases). This CDR3 is built from 14 residues. From germline, CDR1 is KGHDR and CDR2 SFDVKD. V shed 3 bases and J shed 4 bases, with 11 bases lying between them. CDR3 amino acids: CATSDDGTSYGYTF. In DNA, the CDR3 is TGTGCCACCAGTGATGACGGGACAAGCTATGGCTACACCTTC.

The chain uses TRBV4-2 and TRBJ2-2; 11 nucleotides match TRBD2. The V and J ends lost 1 base and 5 bases, in that order; junction bases with no gene match: 9. This CDR3 is 18 amino acids long. Germline CDR1 is LGHNA and CDR2 is YNFKEQ. The CDR3 is CASSQGRIAGGLTGELFF. The CDR3 DNA reads TGTGCCAGCAGCCAAGGCCGAATAGCGGGGGGGTTGACCGGGGAGCTGTTTTTT.

This clonotype was counted between two and nine times. V and J are TRBV10-3 and TRBJ2-3; a possible D gene is TRBD2 (7 bases). This CDR3 region has 13 residues. Looked up from germline, CDR1 is ENHRY and CDR2 is SYGVKD. Trimming took 8 bases from V and 2 from J, leaving 11 bases between them. The CDR3 bases are TGTGCCATCGGCGGGGGCCCCACAGATACGCAGTATTTT. It yields the protein CAIGGGPTDTQYF.